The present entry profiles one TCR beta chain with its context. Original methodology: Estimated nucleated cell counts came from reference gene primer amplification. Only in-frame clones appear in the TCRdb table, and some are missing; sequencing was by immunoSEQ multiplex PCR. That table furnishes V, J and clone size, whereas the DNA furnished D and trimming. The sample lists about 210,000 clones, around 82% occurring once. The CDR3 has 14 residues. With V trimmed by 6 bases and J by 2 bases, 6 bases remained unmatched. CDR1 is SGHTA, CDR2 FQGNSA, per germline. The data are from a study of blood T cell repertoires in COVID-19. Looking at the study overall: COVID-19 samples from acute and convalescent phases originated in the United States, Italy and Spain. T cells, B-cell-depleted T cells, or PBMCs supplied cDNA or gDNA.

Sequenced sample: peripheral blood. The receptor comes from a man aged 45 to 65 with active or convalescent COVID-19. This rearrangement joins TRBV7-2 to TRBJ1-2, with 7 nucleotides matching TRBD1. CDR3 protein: CASRQQGGNYGYTF. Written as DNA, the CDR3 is TGTGCCAGCAGACAACAAGGGGGCAACTATGGCTACACCTTC.